The 13 T cell receptor beta chains given below trace back to one sample, sequenced in a study of neoadjuvant nivolumab and ipilimumab in lung cancer. The assay was immunoSEQ multiplex PCR, and TCRdb's table has in-frame clones only and misses some. Here the sample spans thousands of clones, around 79% being singletons. The source material was tumor tissue, sampled after neoadjuvant nivolumab, alone or with ipilimumab, at or shortly before surgery. Receptors were obtained from an adult with non-small cell lung cancer.

In DNA, the CDR3 is TGCGCCAGCAGCCCCGCCCAGGGGGGTTCCGGGTACAATGAGCAGTTCTTC. This gives the protein CASSPAQGGSGYNEQFF. The genes are TRBV5-1 and TRBJ2-1; tentatively, D is TRBD1 (7 bases). Germline V gene data show CDR1 as SGHRS and CDR2 as YFSETQ. Trimming took 4 bases from V and 4 from J, leaving 21 bases between them. This CDR3 region has 17 residues.

DNA of the CDR3: TGTGCCAGTACCACCGCCGGGACCAGCAGCTCCTACAATGAGCAGTTCTTC. Protein product: CASTTAGTSSSYNEQFF. The V gene is TRBV19, the J gene TRBJ2-1; D tentatively reads TRBD1 or TRBD2 (5 bases each). The CDR3 is made up of 17 amino acids. CDR1 is LNHDA, CDR2 SQIVND, per germline (reference sequence). The V end lost 7 bases, the J end lost 0 bases, and 19 bases lay between the germline ends.

A remark on this clone: Additional DNA sequences in this sample encode the identical CDR3. This rearrangement joins TRBV20-1 to TRBJ2-1, with no clear D. This CDR3 comprises 11 residues. Germline CDR1 is DFQATT and CDR2 is SNEGSKA (reference sequence). Trimming took 5 bases from V and 0 from J, leaving 2 bases between them. As DNA, the CDR3 is TGCAGTGCTGGCTCCTACAATGAGCAGTTCTTC. Translated, it gives CSAGSYNEQFF.

This chain joins TRBV5-1 and TRBJ1-2; D not resolved. Germline CDR1 and CDR2: SGHRS and YFSETQ. CDR3 length: 16 amino acids. V was pared by 0 bases and J by 6 bases, with 18 bases between. As DNA, the CDR3 is TGCGCCAGCAGCTTGGCACTGGGAGCTTACGACCATGGCTACACCTTC. It codes for CASSLALGAYDHGYTF.

This clone was detected once. The gene calls are TRBV2 and TRBJ1-6, with D maybe TRBD1 (5 bases). The ends were cut back, 6 bases at V and 9 bases at J, with 18 bases in the middle. CDR3 length: 15 residues. The germline gives CDR1 SNHLY, CDR2 FYNNEI. The CDR3 DNA follows: TGTGCCAGCAGAGCAATAGGCGGGGGAGGTTCACCCCTCCACTTT. Translation: CASRAIGGGGSPLHF.

The genes are TRBV10-2 and TRBJ1-2; D possibly corresponds to TRBD1 (5 bases). Germline V gene sequence: CDR1 WSHSY, CDR2 SAAADI. The CDR3 has 13 amino acids. Trimming removed 5 bases at V and 4 bases at J, with 11 bases between. The CDR3 reads CASSFGGVYGYTF. The CDR3 region has the DNA TGCGCCAGCAGTTTCGGGGGGGTCTATGGCTACACCTTC.

The count of this clone is one. The CDR3 DNA reads TGTGCCATCAGGGCAGACGATTCACCCCTCCACTTT. This encodes CAIRADDSPLHF. The chain carries TRBV10-3 and TRBJ1-6; D unresolved. Trimming took off 6 bases at V and 8 bases at J, with 8 bases between the two ends. Germline values: CDR1 ENHRY, CDR2 SYGVKD. The CDR3 consists of 12 residues.

V and J are TRBV12-2 and TRBJ2-7. TRBV12-2 is marked as a pseudogene. The CDR3 has 10 residues. DNA for the CDR3: TGTGCAAGTCGCTTATGCGAGCAGTACTTC. It specifies CASRLCEQYF.

This clone was seen once. This chain joins TRBV11-3 and TRBJ2-3; unclear D gene. Germline V gene data show CDR1 as SGHNT and CDR2 as YENEEA. The CDR3 sequence is 13 residues long. Trimming took off 3 bases at V and 4 bases at J, with 8 bases between the two ends. This CDR3 reads CASSFEPADTQYF. The CDR3 region has the DNA TGTGCCAGCAGCTTTGAACCGGCAGATACGCAGTATTTT.

The chain uses TRBV11-2 and TRBJ1-6; no clear D gene. Trimming took off 0 bases at V and 3 bases at J, with 3 bases between the two ends. Germline CDR1 reads SGHAT; CDR2 reads FQNNGV. The CDR3 length is 14 residues. The CDR3 coding sequence is TGTGCCAGCAGCTTAGAGGGCTATAATTCACCCCTCCACTTT. This codes for CASSLEGYNSPLHF.

The rearrangement uses TRBV5-6 and TRBJ2-1; maybe TRBD2 (6 bases). This CDR3 is 15 amino acids long. Between the trimmed V and J ends, which lost 2 bases and 6 bases, there was a span of 15 bases. The germline V gene encodes CDR1 SGHDT and CDR2 YYEEEE. The CDR3 bases are TGTGCCAGCAGCTTACCGGGACTTGGCCCCAATGAGCAGTTCTTC. Encoded protein: CASSLPGLGPNEQFF.

The V call is TRBV11-2, the J call TRBJ2-7, with D tentatively TRBD1 (5 bases). Germline lookup yields CDR1 SGHAT and CDR2 FQNNGV. The CDR3 is made up of 13 amino acids. Trimming left V 5 bases short and J 1 base short, with 9 bases between. In DNA, the CDR3 is TGTGCCAGCAGCCCTCGACAGTCCTACGAGCAGTACTTC. The encoded protein is CASSPRQSYEQYF.

This sequence joins TRBV4-3 and TRBJ2-3, with 7 positions matching TRBD2. Losses at the gene ends were 4 bases for V and 3 bases for J; bases not matched to a gene: 7. The CDR3 has 15 amino acids. Germline V gene sequence: CDR1 LGHNA, CDR2 YSLEER. CDR3 coding DNA: TGCGCCAGCAGCCTCAGCGGGATCACGACAGATACGCAGTATTTT. Its protein product is CASSLSGITTDTQYF.